This TCR beta chain was sequenced in a study of CD8 T cells in ankylosing spondylitis. As the method for making TCR beta libraries, quantitative 5'-RACE with molecular barcodes was used. TCRdb processed the 5' RACE reads anew with MiXCR; each CDR3 protein has one entry. The sample holds some 800,000 distinct CDR3 sequences, about an eighth seen once. The table lists this clonotype with a few counts. Its antigen remains unknown. Looked up from germline, CDR1 is DFQATT and CDR2 is SNEGSKA (reference sequence). The CDR3 consists of 14 residues. Trimming cost V 6 bases and J 7 bases; bases outside gene matches: 14. General study points: Made up of about eight highly homologous variants, a TCR beta motif appeared characteristic of ankylosing spondylitis blood. Disease-linked clones bore a CD8+ phenotype, appearing relatively rarely in peripheral blood. Existing reports had already noted some motif variants in reactive arthritis synovial fluid and blood. Within matched ankylosing spondylitis synovial fluid, disease-linked clones were reportedly significantly enriched.

Sample: blood, either unsorted or a sorted T cell fraction (not recorded which). The TCR comes from a male donor with ankylosing spondylitis. The chain links TRBV20-1 to TRBJ2-5; 7 nucleotides line up with TRBD1. CDR3 region: CSAQWTGNWGTQYF. The DNA for the CDR3 is TGCAGTGCCCAGTGGACAGGCAACTGGGGGACCCAGTACTTC.